The clone carrying this T cell receptor (beta chain) has a handful of counts. As yet, its antigen is unknown. The data originate from a study of Tregs in tolerant kidney transplant recipients. CD4+CD25+CD127- Tregs, CD4+CD25- non-Tregs, CD4 and CD8 cells were sorted. The germline V gene encodes CDR1 SGHAT and CDR2 FQNNGV. This CDR3 region has 16 residues. Trimming stripped 2 bases from V and 0 bases from J, with 13 bases between. TCRdb's table, derived via immunoSEQ multiplex PCR, lists solely in-frame clones and lacks some. Of about 240,000 clones detected, around 82% appear once; the ten largest clones hold around 0.6%. Study observations and caveats: The small number of patients limits these findings pending further validation. Expanding Tregs on activated donor B cells appeared to best identify donor-specific TCRbeta clones. Biological reproducibility was not directly addressed, but technical replication error appeared minimal.

This sequence joins TRBV11-2 and TRBJ1-1; no reliable D call. This receptor was taken from a human donor in good health. The sample consisted of CD4+ T cells from blood. The CDR3 loop reads CASSLFSSGVNTEAFF. As DNA, the CDR3 is TGTGCCAGCAGCTTATTTAGTTCTGGGGTGAACACTGAAGCTTTCTTT.